This TCR beta chain was captured in a study of cytomegalovirus exposure and HLA in healthy donors. Whole-study context: Within the Caucasian-associated ancestry cluster were about 81% of the 300 to 450 genotyped donors.

Overall study results and limits: Within an earlier analysis, most TCR beta V segments proved productive either about 90% or about 30% of the time. It was reported in a later analysis that an Asian-associated ancestry cluster showed fewer N-insertions than the approximately 700-donor mean.

The PCR contained 60 Vbeta and 13 Jbeta primers. Per the original data handling: In a later analysis, approximately 80 million unique TCR beta chains included roughly 11 million shared by two or more donors. Sequenced by immunoSEQ multiplex PCR; TCRdb stores in-frame clones only, minus some. The V and J calls and clone size come from that table; D and trimming were worked out from the DNA. Of roughly 110,000 clones in the sample, approximately 80% were seen once. Of note for this clone: Its antigen is still unknown.

The CDR3 loop spans 14 amino acids. V lost 5 bases and J 5 bases, leaving 13 bases between the germline ends. CDR1 is WSHSY, CDR2 SAAADI, per germline. The chain employs TRBV10-2 and TRBJ2-1; D not certain. Sequencing was carried out using PBMCs. The TCR originated in a male donor in good health and CMV-seronegative. CDR3 DNA: TGCGCCAGCAGTCTAATCAGCCAGGACAATGAGCAGTTCTTC. Translated: CASSLISQDNEQFF.